Listed below are T cell receptor beta chains from one sample, sequenced in a study of T cell repertoires in ileal Crohn's disease. Some clones are missing from TCRdb's copy, which holds only in-frame ones; the method was immunoSEQ multiplex PCR. The sample consists of 7,200 or so clones, around 70% of them appearing once. Sequencing was performed on ileal tissue. The receptors come from an adult with Crohn's disease. The CDR3 runs from the conserved cysteine through the conserved F or W. The D gene is left open where the match is weak. Clone size is given for some rows only: seen once, a few or many times, or a class if the clone is expanded.

v_call	j_call	clone_size	d_call	cdr3_length	cdr3_aa	cdr3_nt
TRBV29-1	TRBJ2-7	-	-	10	CSAWENEQYF	TGCAGTGCCTGGGAGAACGAGCAGTACTTC
TRBV10-1	TRBJ2-3	-	TRBD1	20	CASSGGPGTGATASTDTQYF	TGCGCCAGCAGTGGGGGTCCCGGGACAGGCGCTACTGCTAGCACAGATACGCAGTATTTT
TRBV11-2	TRBJ2-7	-	-	14	CASSLAGRAYEQYF	TGTGCCAGCAGCTTAGCAGGGCGAGCCTACGAGCAGTACTTC
TRBV6-6	TRBJ2-7	-	-	12	CASTAARSEQYF	TGTGCCAGCACCGCGGCTAGATCCGAGCAGTACTTC
TRBV6-5	TRBJ2-3	-	-	14	CASSRQFSTDTQYF	TGTGCCAGCAGTAGACAGTTTAGCACAGATACGCAGTATTTT
TRBV30	TRBJ1-5	-	-	13	CAGANDGNQPQHF	TGTGCCGGAGCAAATGATGGCAATCAGCCCCAGCATTTT
TRBV5-1	TRBJ2-7	-	TRBD1	14	CASSATGGDYEQYF	TGCGCCAGCAGCGCGACAGGGGGCGACTACGAGCAGTACTTC
TRBV7-7	TRBJ2-5	-	TRBD1	12	CASSLPGGTQYF	TGTGCTAGCAGCTTGCCAGGGGGGACCCAGTACTTC
TRBV30	TRBJ2-7	few	-	12	CAWSRGQYEQYF	TGTGCCTGGAGCCGAGGACAGTACGAGCAGTACTTC
TRBV6-5	TRBJ2-7	once	TRBD2	14	CASSYQSGRYEQYF	TGTGCCAGCAGTTATCAAAGCGGGAGGTACGAGCAGTACTTC
TRBV7-9	TRBJ2-3	-	-	14	CASSPGSSTDTQYF	TGTGCCAGCAGCCCAGGGTCTAGCACAGATACGCAGTATTTT
TRBV6-6	TRBJ1-1	-	-	16	CASSDSPLNRGTEAFF	TGTGCCAGCAGCGACTCCCCCCTTAATCGGGGTACTGAAGCTTTCTTT
TRBV29-1	TRBJ1-2	-	TRBD1	18	CSVSTPFLGTGGEKGYTF	TGCAGCGTTTCAACTCCCTTTTTGGGGACAGGGGGTGAGAAAGGCTACACCTTC
TRBV19	TRBJ1-2	few	TRBD1	13	CATHIAQGKGYTF	TGTGCCACCCACATTGCACAGGGGAAGGGCTACACCTTC
TRBV4-1	TRBJ1-5	-	-	15	CASSFRVLSNQPQHF	TGCGCCAGCAGCTTCAGGGTGTTGAGCAATCAGCCCCAGCATTTT
TRBV7-9	TRBJ2-7	-	TRBD1	16	CASSRVGSGGSNEQYF	TGTGCCAGCAGCCGAGTGGGTTCAGGGGGCTCCAACGAGCAGTACTTC
TRBV5-3	TRBJ2-7	-	TRBD1	14	CARSLQGGPYEQYF	TGTGCCAGAAGCTTGCAAGGGGGCCCATACGAGCAGTACTTC
TRBV6-5	TRBJ2-1	-	TRBD2	14	CASSYGWEGNEQFF	TGCGCCAGCAGTTACGGGTGGGAGGGAAATGAGCAGTTCTTC
TRBV19	TRBJ1-1	few	-	13	CASSISVNTEAFF	TGTGCCAGTAGTATATCCGTGAACACTGAAGCTTTCTTT
TRBV7-7	TRBJ2-2	-	-	15	CASSPGLGNTGELFF	TGTGCCAGCAGCCCGGGACTGGGGAACACCGGGGAGCTGTTTTTT
TRBV2	TRBJ1-6	-	-	13	CASSLRVNSPLHF	TGTGCCAGCAGCCTTCGGGTTAATTCACCCCTCCACTTT
TRBV4-2	TRBJ1-2	once	TRBD1	14	CASSSPGQGSGYTF	TGTGCCAGCAGCTCACCGGGACAGGGGTCGGGCTACACCTTC
TRBV6-5	TRBJ2-1	-	-	14	CASRRDSAYNEQFF	TGTGCCAGCAGAAGGGACTCCGCATACAATGAGCAGTTCTTC
TRBV30	TRBJ1-5	-	-	13	CAWSVELYQPQHF	TGTGCCTGGAGTGTAGAGCTCTATCAGCCCCAGCATTTT
TRBV2	TRBJ1-5	few	-	12	CASSSTGQPQHF	TGTGCCAGCAGTTCTACTGGTCAGCCCCAGCATTTT
TRBV6-6	TRBJ1-6	-	-	15	CASSPSGGLNSPLHF	TGTGCCAGCAGTCCCTCCGGGGGTCTAAATTCACCCCTCCACTTT
TRBV15	TRBJ2-1	-	-	18	CATSRDFALGGTGNEQFF	TGTGCCACCAGCAGAGATTTCGCCCTGGGCGGGACTGGCAATGAGCAGTTCTTC
TRBV5-6	TRBJ1-2	few	-	16	CASSPLTGTFDYGYTF	TGTGCCAGCAGCCCGTTAACCGGGACATTTGACTATGGCTACACCTTC
TRBV2	TRBJ2-7	few	TRBD1	10	CASSRGEQYF	TGTGCCAGCAGCAGGGGGGAGCAGTACTTC
TRBV10-3	TRBJ2-3	-	TRBD2	19	CAISEADPGSGTGTDTQYF	TGTGCCATCAGTGAGGCGGATCCGGGTAGCGGGACGGGCACAGATACGCAGTATTTT
TRBV7-2	TRBJ1-1	-	-	15	CASSLVSTGWTEAFF	TGTGCCAGCAGCTTAGTCAGTACGGGTTGGACTGAAGCTTTCTTT
TRBV7-6	TRBJ2-2	-	-	12	CASSLGPGELFF	TGTGCCAGCAGCTTAGGTCCGGGGGAGCTGTTTTTT
TRBV2	TRBJ1-1	-	TRBD1	15	CARVPPGQGFAEAFF	TGTGCCAGAGTACCCCCGGGACAGGGTTTCGCTGAAGCTTTCTTT
TRBV4-1	TRBJ2-1	few	TRBD2	16	CASSRLTSGRSNEQFF	TGCGCCAGCAGCCGCCTTACTAGCGGGAGGTCCAATGAGCAGTTCTTC
TRBV18	TRBJ1-1	once	TRBD1	16	CASSFGQVNMNTEAFF	TGTGCCAGCTCGTTCGGACAGGTGAATATGAACACTGAAGCTTTCTTT
TRBV25-1	TRBJ2-3	few	-	14	CASSELGSPDTQYF	TGTGCCAGCAGTGAATTAGGTAGCCCAGATACGCAGTATTTT
TRBV27	TRBJ2-3	-	TRBD2	15	CASRVAGGPPDTQYF	TGTGCCAGCCGGGTCGCGGGAGGGCCCCCCGATACGCAGTATTTT
TRBV30	TRBJ1-2	-	-	13	CAWGLPRGGGYTF	TGTGCCTGGGGGCTCCCAAGGGGAGGTGGCTACACCTTC
TRBV4-3	TRBJ1-1	-	-	14	CASSRDRLNTEAFF	TGCGCCAGCAGCCGAGACAGGTTGAACACTGAAGCTTTCTTT
TRBV5-6	TRBJ1-1	-	-	15	CASSLGGALNTEAFF	TGTGCCAGCAGCTTGGGTGGGGCACTTAACACTGAAGCTTTCTTT
TRBV9	TRBJ2-7	once	TRBD1	14	CASSVTGASYEQYF	TGTGCCAGCAGCGTTACAGGGGCAAGCTACGAGCAGTACTTC
TRBV10-1	TRBJ2-7	-	TRBD1	14	CASSESKGAGEQYF	TGCGCCAGCAGTGAGTCGAAGGGGGCGGGCGAGCAGTACTTC
TRBV5-1	TRBJ2-1	-	TRBD2	17	CASSFAATSGSYNEQFF	TGCGCCAGCAGCTTCGCCGCGACTAGCGGGAGCTACAATGAGCAGTTCTTC
TRBV6-1	TRBJ2-1	-	-	14	CASSEEASSAEQFF	TGTGCCAGCAGTGAAGAGGCTAGTTCAGCTGAGCAGTTCTTC
TRBV6-5	TRBJ2-3	-	TRBD2	15	CASSYGGSNTDTQYF	TGTGCCAGCAGTTACGGCGGGAGTAATACAGATACGCAGTATTTT
TRBV30	TRBJ2-1	-	TRBD2	15	CAVGGTSGSYNEQFF	TGTGCCGTGGGCGGGACTAGCGGCTCCTACAATGAGCAGTTCTTC
TRBV25-1	TRBJ2-5	-	-	16	CAGSDVGAYTQETQYF	TGTGCCGGCAGTGATGTTGGAGCCTATACCCAAGAGACCCAGTACTTC
TRBV19	TRBJ2-6	-	-	15	CASSISGSGANVLTF	TGTGCCAGTAGTATCTCAGGCTCTGGGGCCAACGTCCTGACTTTC
TRBV27	TRBJ2-5	-	TRBD1	14	CASSLTGLGGTQYF	TGTGCCAGCAGTTTGACAGGGTTGGGCGGGACCCAGTACTTC
TRBV5-6	TRBJ1-2	-	-	14	CASSRSLANYGYTF	TGTGCCAGCAGTAGGTCGCTAGCTAACTATGGCTACACCTTC
TRBV19	TRBJ2-2	-	TRBD1	15	CASRRQGANTGELFF	TGTGCCAGTCGAAGACAGGGTGCGAACACCGGGGAGCTGTTTTTT
TRBV7-6	TRBJ1-1	-	-	18	CASSLALGRGAMNTEAFF	TGTGCCAGCAGCTTAGCGTTGGGCAGGGGCGCAATGAACACTGAAGCTTTCTTT
TRBV9	TRBJ1-3	-	TRBD1	15	CASSAGQDRGNTIYF	TGTGCCAGCAGCGCAGGACAGGACCGAGGAAACACCATATATTTT
TRBV2	TRBJ2-2	few	TRBD2	19	CASRPPNSGGRVNTGELFF	TGTGCCAGCAGGCCCCCCAATAGCGGGGGGCGGGTGAACACCGGGGAGCTGTTTTTT
TRBV6-6	TRBJ2-7	few	TRBD2	13	CASSSLAGYEQYF	TGTGCCAGCAGCTCTCTAGCGGGCTACGAGCAGTACTTC
TRBV11-1	TRBJ2-1	-	TRBD1	15	CASSQRDREYNEQFF	TGTGCCAGCAGCCAACGGGACAGGGAGTACAATGAGCAGTTCTTC